This T cell receptor (beta chain) is from a study of blood T cell repertoires in COVID-19. The V and J ends lost 1 base and 1 base respectively, with 10 bases between them. The CDR3 extends over 15 amino acids. The germline V gene has CDR1 SGHAT and CDR2 FQNNGV. Clones were read by immunoSEQ multiplex PCR, and TCRdb kept only the in-frame ones, dropping some. This table holds 100,000 or so clones, over 80% found once. The chain links TRBV11-2 to TRBJ1-1; D might be TRBD1 (6 bases). Sequencing input: peripheral blood. The sequence was collected from a woman aged 45 to 65 in a cohort sampled during active COVID-19. As DNA, the CDR3 is TGTGCCAGCAGCTTAGGCAGGGGTGGGAACACTGAAGCTTTCTTT. Protein: CASSLGRGGNTEAFF.